The 21 T cell receptor beta chains below all came from one sample that was sequenced in a study of blood T cell repertoires in COVID-19 (dated by TCRdb to 2018 to 2021). The library relied on the immunoSEQ multiplex PCR assay. As stored in TCRdb, this immuneACCESS dataset retains in-frame rearrangements with V and J assigned. A fraction of the clones does not appear; measured against another copy, unresolved V genes explain less than half of the discrepancy, and the remainder lacks a known reason. The sample table lists 200,000 to 250,000 clones, about 80% of them with a count of one. The biggest ten clones account for about 1.3% of the sample. The sequenced sample consisted of PBMCs or T cells enriched from blood (not recorded which). The receptors derive from a woman in her 40s with acute COVID-19.

V usage is TRBV5-6 and J usage is TRBJ1-2; D perhaps matches TRBD1 (5 bases). The germline gives CDR1 SGHDT, CDR2 YYEEEE. CDR3 length: 14 residues. The V end lost 4 bases, the J end lost 7 bases, and 17 bases lay between the germline ends. The CDR3 is CASSGGRALFGYTF. In DNA, the CDR3 is TGTGCCAGCAGCGGGGGGAGGGCCCTATTTGGCTACACCTTC. Combining the CDR3 with reference TRBV5-6 and TRBJ1-2 gives the whole variable domain DAGVTQSPTHLIKTRGQQVTLRCSPKSGHDTVSWYQQALGQGPQFIFQYYEEEERQRGNFPDRFSGHQFPNYSSELNVNALLLGDSALYLCASSGGRALFGYTFGSGTRLTVV.

The rearrangement links TRBV28 to TRBJ1-3; D unresolved. V lost 3 bases, J lost 1 base, and 7 bases lay in between. This CDR3 is 14 amino acids long. The germline CDR1 and CDR2 sequences are MDHEN and SYDVKM. As DNA, the CDR3 is TGTGCCAGCAGTTTGGGCTTATCTGGAAACACCATATATTTT. Amino acids: CASSLGLSGNTIYF.

J is TRBJ2-7 and V is TRBV10-3; 9 bases match TRBD2. The CDR3 spans 19 residues. Germline trimming cut 0 bases from V and 3 bases from J; bases unmatched to any gene: 15. Germline CDR1 reads ENHRY; CDR2 reads SYGVKD. DNA for the CDR3: TGTGCCATCAGTGAGTCGAAGGGTGATAGCGGGAGCCCATTCTACGAGCAGTACTTC. Translated, it gives CAISESKGDSGSPFYEQYF.

In nucleotides, the CDR3 is TGTGCCAGCACCCCTACACCTGCCCAATCAGGGATCAACGAGCAGTACTTC. Its protein is CASTPTPAQSGINEQYF. The chain combines TRBV7-6 with TRBJ2-7; weak D call: TRBD1 (5 bases). The germline V gene has CDR1 SGHVS and CDR2 FNYEAQ. CDR3 size: 17 residues. The germline V and J ends were trimmed by 7 bases and 5 bases, with 27 bases remaining between them. The complete variable domain, with remaining parts taken from reference TRBV7-6 and TRBJ2-7, reads GAGVSQSPRYKVTKRGQDVALRCDPISGHVSLYWYRQALGQGPEFLTYFNYEAQQDKSGLPNDRFSAERPEGSISTLTIQRTEQRDSAMYRCASTPTPAQSGINEQYFGPGTRLTVT.

The chain combines TRBV4-2 with TRBJ1-2, with 8 bases aligning to TRBD1. Germline values: CDR1 LGHNA, CDR2 YNFKEQ. CDR3 length: 16 amino acids. V lost 1 base, J lost 6 bases, and 10 bases stayed unmatched. The CDR3 region is CASSQVYKDRVDGYTF. The CDR3, as DNA: TGTGCCAGCAGCCAAGTCTATAAGGACAGGGTAGATGGCTACACCTTC.

The chain uses TRBV19 and TRBJ1-1; D may be TRBD1 (6 bases). Germline V gives CDR1 LNHDA, CDR2 SQIVND (reference sequence). The V end lost 7 bases, the J end lost 2 bases, and 20 bases lay between the germline ends. This CDR3 comprises 16 residues. The CDR3 is CASIIRATGRNTEAFF. The DNA for the CDR3 is TGTGCCAGTATCATCCGAGCAACAGGGAGAAACACTGAAGCTTTCTTT.

The chain is built from TRBV2 and TRBJ1-5; possibly TRBD1 for D (5 bases). The CDR3 spans 13 residues. Trimming removed 6 bases at V and 4 bases at J, with 10 bases between. Germline V lookup: CDR1 SNHLY, CDR2 FYNNEI. CDR3 residues: CASRLDSNQPQHF. CDR3 bases: TGTGCCAGCAGACTCGACAGTAATCAGCCCCAGCATTTT.

The chain has TRBV24-1 and TRBJ2-5, with a weak D call TRBD2 (6 bases). The CDR3 is 15 residues long. V gave up 6 bases and J gave up 4 bases, with 17 bases separating them. Germline assignment: CDR1 KGHDR and CDR2 SFDVKD. CDR3 coding DNA: TGTGCCACCAGTCCTGGCGGGATATCCGCAGAGACCCAGTACTTC. Translation gives CATSPGGISAETQYF.

This clone was detected only a few times. V usage is TRBV6-5 and J usage is TRBJ2-7; 9 positions agree with TRBD2. V lost 0 bases to trimming and J lost 5 bases; unmatched junction nucleotides: 5. CDR3 length equals 15 residues. Germline V gene lookup returns CDR1 MNHEY and CDR2 SVGAGI. CDR3 nucleotides: TGTGCCAGCAGTTACTCAGCCGGGACTAGCAACGAGCAGTACTTC. The encoded protein is CASSYSAGTSNEQYF.

The chain is built from TRBV19 and TRBJ2-7, with D possibly being TRBD1 (5 bases). The V and J ends lost 3 bases and 3 bases respectively, with 9 bases between them. The CDR3 is 13 amino acids. Germline CDR1 and CDR2: LNHDA and SQIVND (reference sequence). CDR3 loop: CASSIRRGYEQYF. The CDR3 DNA sequence: TGTGCCAGTAGTATCAGAAGGGGCTACGAGCAGTACTTC.

The CDR3 region is CALTGGTYGYTF. The CDR3 DNA sequence: TGTGCCCTTACCGGGGGGACCTATGGCTACACCTTC. J is TRBJ1-2 and V is TRBV30; D is possibly TRBD1 (5 bases). Trimming removed 8 bases from V and 4 bases from J, with 14 bases in between. Germline values: CDR1 GTSNPN, CDR2 SVGIG (reference sequence). This CDR3 spans 12 amino acids.

V gene TRBV6-2 or TRBV6-3 combines with J gene TRBJ1-2; unclear D gene. V was pared by 0 bases and J by 3 bases, with 8 bases between. This CDR3 has 14 residues. The germline CDR1 and CDR2 sequences are MNHEY and SVGEGT. CDR3 residues: CASSYSSDYYGYTF. In nucleotides, the CDR3 is TGTGCCAGCAGTTACTCGAGCGATTACTATGGCTACACCTTC.

The rearrangement joins TRBV4-3 to TRBJ2-2, with D hard to call. Germline V gives CDR1 LGHNA, CDR2 YSLEER. Trimming pared 0 bases from V and 5 bases from J, leaving 7 bases between. The CDR3 is 14 amino acids. As DNA, the CDR3 is TGCGCCAGCAGCCAAGACTCACGGACCGGGGAGCTGTTTTTT. This translates into CASSQDSRTGELFF.

The V gene is TRBV4-2, the J gene TRBJ1-4; 10 bases are shared with TRBD1. Germline lookup yields CDR1 LGHNA and CDR2 YNFKEQ. Losses at the gene ends were 4 bases for V and 8 bases for J; bases not matched to a gene: 4. The CDR3 sequence is 14 residues long. DNA of the CDR3: TGTGCCAGCAGCCGGGACAGGGGACGCGAAAAACTGTTTTTT. Translated, it gives CASSRDRGREKLFF.

The chain joins TRBV7-2 to TRBJ1-1; D is possibly TRBD1 (5 bases). This CDR3 has 14 amino acids. Germline lookup yields CDR1 SGHTA and CDR2 FQGNSA. V was shortened by 5 bases and J by 1 base, with 11 bases between the two germline ends. CDR3 sequence reads: CASSAGGWNTEAFF. DNA for the CDR3: TGTGCCAGCAGCGCGGGGGGTTGGAACACTGAAGCTTTCTTT.

This chain connects TRBV5-1 to TRBJ2-4; D gene unclear. Germline V CDR1 and CDR2: SGHRS, YFSETQ. Trimming took off 4 bases at V and 7 bases at J, with 9 bases between the two ends. This CDR3 contains 12 residues. DNA of the CDR3: TGCGCCAGCAGCAAAGACAAGAACATTCAGTACTTC. This translates into CASSKDKNIQYF.

The chain employs TRBV28 and TRBJ1-5, with 7 bases that match TRBD1. The CDR3 runs 14 residues. J gave up 4 bases and V 5 bases, and 5 bases lay outside the gene matches. Germline assignment: CDR1 MDHEN and CDR2 SYDVKM. In nucleotides, the CDR3 is TGTGCCAGCAGTGCCGGACAGGTTAATCAGCCCCAGCATTTT. This gives the protein CASSAGQVNQPQHF. The complete variable domain, with remaining parts taken from reference TRBV28 and TRBJ1-5, reads DVKVTQSSRYLVKRTGEKVFLECVQDMDHENMFWYRQDPGLGLRLIYFSYDVKMKEKGDIPEGYSVSREKKERFSLILESASTNQTSMYLCASSAGQVNQPQHFGDGTRLSIL.

To note about this clone: This sample includes further DNA sequences coding for the same CDR3. This chain connects TRBV20-1 to TRBJ2-7; a weak D match, TRBD1 (5 bases). Trimming shortened V by 5 bases and J by 4 bases, and 9 bases separated the two germline ends. The CDR3 has 11 residues. Germline V gene lookup returns CDR1 DFQATT and CDR2 SNEGSKA (reference sequence). DNA for the CDR3: TGCAGTGCTCCAGGGATTTACGAGCAGTACTTC. Amino acids: CSAPGIYEQYF.

Turning to this clone: In the same sample, other DNA sequences code for this CDR3. The chain combines TRBV3-1 (or the pseudogene TRBV3-2) with TRBJ2-7, with TRBD1 as a possible D gene (6 bases). The CDR3 runs 13 residues. Looked up from germline, CDR1 is LGHDT and CDR2 is YNNKEL (reference sequence). V was clipped by 4 bases and J by 2 bases, with 9 bases between them. This CDR3 is CASSLGTTYEQYF. For the CDR3, the DNA is TGTGCCAGCAGCCTCGGGACAACCTACGAGCAGTACTTC.

The chain carries TRBV24-1 and TRBJ1-5; 7 bases map to TRBD1. The ends lost 3 bases at V and 1 base at J; junction bases unmatched: 2. The CDR3 length is 15 residues. CDR1 and CDR2 from the germline V gene are KGHDR and SFDVKD. CDR3 nucleotide sequence: TGTGCCACCAGTGATCACAGGGGAAGCAATCAGCCCCAGCATTTT. This codes for CATSDHRGSNQPQHF.

J is TRBJ2-7 and V is TRBV24-1, with a possible D match to TRBD1 (5 bases). The CDR3 runs 13 residues. Germline V CDR1 and CDR2: KGHDR, SFDVKD. The ends were cut back, 4 bases at V and 3 bases at J, with 9 bases in the middle. CDR3 nucleotides: TGTGCCACCAGTGAGATTGGACACTACGAGCAGTACTTC. Residues: CATSEIGHYEQYF.